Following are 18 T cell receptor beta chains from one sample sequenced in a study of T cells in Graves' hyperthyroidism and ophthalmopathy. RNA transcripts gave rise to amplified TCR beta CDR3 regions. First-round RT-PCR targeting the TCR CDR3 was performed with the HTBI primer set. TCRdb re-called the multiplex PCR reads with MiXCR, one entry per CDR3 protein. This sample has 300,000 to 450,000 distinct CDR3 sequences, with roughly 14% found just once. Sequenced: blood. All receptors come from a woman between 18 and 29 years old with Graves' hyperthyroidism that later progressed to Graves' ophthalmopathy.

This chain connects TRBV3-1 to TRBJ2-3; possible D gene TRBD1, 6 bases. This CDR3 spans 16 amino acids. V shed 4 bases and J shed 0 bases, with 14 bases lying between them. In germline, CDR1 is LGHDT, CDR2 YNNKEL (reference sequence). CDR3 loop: CASSRDRQQSTDTQYF. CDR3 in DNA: TGTGCCAGCAGCCGAGACAGGCAACAGAGCACAGATACGCAGTATTTT.

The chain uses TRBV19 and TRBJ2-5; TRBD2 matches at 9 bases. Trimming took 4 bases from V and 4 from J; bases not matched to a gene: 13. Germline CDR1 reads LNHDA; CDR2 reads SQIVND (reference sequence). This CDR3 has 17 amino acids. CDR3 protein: CASSRGSGSGLGETQYF. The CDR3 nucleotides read TGTGCCAGTAGTAGGGGTAGCGGGAGCGGATTGGGAGAGACCCAGTACTTC.

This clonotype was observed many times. The CDR3, as DNA: TGTGCCACCGCCGGGGCCGCAGGTTTTAATTCACCCCTCCACTTT. It encodes CATAGAAGFNSPLHF. The chain has TRBV11-2 and TRBJ1-6, with D tentatively TRBD1 (5 bases). V was shortened by 10 bases and J by 6 bases, with 19 bases between the two germline ends. The germline gives CDR1 SGHAT, CDR2 FQNNGV. The CDR3 sequence is 15 residues long.

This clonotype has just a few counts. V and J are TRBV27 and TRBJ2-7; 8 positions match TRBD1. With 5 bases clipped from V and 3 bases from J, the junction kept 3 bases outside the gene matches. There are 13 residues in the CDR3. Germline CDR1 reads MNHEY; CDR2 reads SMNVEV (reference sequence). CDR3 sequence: CASSKGTGYEQYF. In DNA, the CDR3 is TGTGCCAGCAGTAAGGGGACAGGCTACGAGCAGTACTTC.

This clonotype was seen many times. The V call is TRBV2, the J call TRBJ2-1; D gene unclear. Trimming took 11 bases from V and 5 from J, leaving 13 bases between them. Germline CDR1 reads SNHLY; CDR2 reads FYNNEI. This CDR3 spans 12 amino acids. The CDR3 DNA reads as TGTGCCTACCGGACGGTCAACAATGAGCAGTTCTTC. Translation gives CAYRTVNNEQFF.

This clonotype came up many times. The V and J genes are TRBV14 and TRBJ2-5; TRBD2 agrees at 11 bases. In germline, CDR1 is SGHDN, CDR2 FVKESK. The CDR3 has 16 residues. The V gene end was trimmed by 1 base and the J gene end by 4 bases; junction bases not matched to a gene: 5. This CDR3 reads CASSQGLLAGGETQYF. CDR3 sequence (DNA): TGTGCCAGCAGCCAAGGTTTGCTAGCGGGAGGAGAGACCCAGTACTTC. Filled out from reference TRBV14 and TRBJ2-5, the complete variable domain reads EAGVTQFPSHSVIEKGQTVTLRCDPISGHDNLYWYRRVMGKEIKFLLHFVKESKQDESGMPNNRFLAERTGGTYSTLKVQPAELEDSGVYFCASSQGLLAGGETQYFGPGTRLLVL.

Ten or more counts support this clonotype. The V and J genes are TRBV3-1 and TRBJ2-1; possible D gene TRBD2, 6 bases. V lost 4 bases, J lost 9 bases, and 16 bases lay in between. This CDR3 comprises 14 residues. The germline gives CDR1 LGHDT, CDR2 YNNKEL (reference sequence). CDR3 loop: CASSRSVVGGEQFF. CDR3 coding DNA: TGTGCCAGCAGCCGGTCCGTAGTGGGGGGTGAGCAGTTCTTC.

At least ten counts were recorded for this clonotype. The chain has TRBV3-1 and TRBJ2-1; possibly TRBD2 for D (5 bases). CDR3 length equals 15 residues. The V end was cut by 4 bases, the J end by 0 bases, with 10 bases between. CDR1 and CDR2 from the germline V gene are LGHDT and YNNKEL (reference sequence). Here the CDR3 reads CASSPQRFSYNEQFF. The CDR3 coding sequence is TGTGCCAGCAGCCCTCAGCGGTTCTCCTACAATGAGCAGTTCTTC.

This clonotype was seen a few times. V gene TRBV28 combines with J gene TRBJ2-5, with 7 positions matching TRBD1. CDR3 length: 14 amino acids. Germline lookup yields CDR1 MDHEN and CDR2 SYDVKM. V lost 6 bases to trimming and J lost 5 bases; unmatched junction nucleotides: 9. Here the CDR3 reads CASSQGGAWETQYF. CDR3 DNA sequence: TGTGCCAGCAGCCAAGGGGGCGCTTGGGAGACCCAGTACTTC.

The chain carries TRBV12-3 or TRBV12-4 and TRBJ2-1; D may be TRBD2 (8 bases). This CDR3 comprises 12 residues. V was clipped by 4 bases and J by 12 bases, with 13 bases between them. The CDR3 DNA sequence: TGTGCCAGCAGTTGGGACAGCGGGGGGCAGTTCTTC. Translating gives CASSWDSGGQFF.

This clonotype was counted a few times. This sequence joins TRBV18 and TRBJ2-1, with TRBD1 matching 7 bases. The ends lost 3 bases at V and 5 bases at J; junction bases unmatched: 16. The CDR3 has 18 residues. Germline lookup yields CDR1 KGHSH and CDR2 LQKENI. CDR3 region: CASSPSRVRDRRHNEQFF. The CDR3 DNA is TGTGCCAGCTCACCTTCCAGAGTCCGGGACAGACGACACAATGAGCAGTTCTTC.

The CDR3 loop is CASSQSTEYEQYF. The CDR3, as DNA: TGTGCCAGCAGCCAATCGACGGAATACGAGCAGTACTTC. This sequence joins TRBV27 and TRBJ2-7, with unresolved D. Trimming took off 6 bases at V and 4 bases at J, with 13 bases between the two ends. Germline values: CDR1 MNHEY, CDR2 SMNVEV (reference sequence). This CDR3 is built from 13 residues.

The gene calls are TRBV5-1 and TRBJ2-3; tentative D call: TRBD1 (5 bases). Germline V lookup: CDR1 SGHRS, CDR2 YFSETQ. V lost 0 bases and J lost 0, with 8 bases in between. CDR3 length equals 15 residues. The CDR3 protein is CASSLGQSSTDTQYF. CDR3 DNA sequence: TGCGCCAGCAGCTTGGGACAGTCTAGCACAGATACGCAGTATTTT.

DNA for the CDR3: TGTGCCAGCAGCGCGCGGACCGGATTTAATGAAAAACTGTTTTTT. Protein: CASSARTGFNEKLFF. The V gene is TRBV13, the J gene TRBJ1-4; D is unclear. The CDR3 has 15 amino acids. V was trimmed by 5 bases and J by 4 bases, leaving 14 bases between them. Per germline, CDR1 PRHDT and CDR2 FYEKMQ (reference sequence).

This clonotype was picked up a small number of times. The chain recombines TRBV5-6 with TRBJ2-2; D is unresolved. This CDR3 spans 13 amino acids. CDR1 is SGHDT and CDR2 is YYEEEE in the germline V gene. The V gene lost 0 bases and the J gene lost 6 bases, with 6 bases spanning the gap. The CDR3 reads CASSLAAAGELFF. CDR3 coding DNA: TGTGCCAGCAGCTTGGCGGCAGCCGGGGAGCTGTTTTTT.

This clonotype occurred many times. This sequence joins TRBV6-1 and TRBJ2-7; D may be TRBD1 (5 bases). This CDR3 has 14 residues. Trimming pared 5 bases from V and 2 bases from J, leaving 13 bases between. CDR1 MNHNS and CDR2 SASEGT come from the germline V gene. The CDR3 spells CASSSQGSPYEQYF. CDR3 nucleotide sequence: TGTGCCAGCAGTTCTCAGGGTTCCCCCTACGAGCAGTACTTC.

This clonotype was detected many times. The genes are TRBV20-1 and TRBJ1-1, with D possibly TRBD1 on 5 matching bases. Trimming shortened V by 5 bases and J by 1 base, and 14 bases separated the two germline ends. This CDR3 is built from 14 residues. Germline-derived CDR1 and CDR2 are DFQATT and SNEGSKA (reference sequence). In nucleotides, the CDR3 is TGCAGTGCTGCCCCAGACAGAACGAACACTGAAGCTTTCTTT. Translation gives CSAAPDRTNTEAFF.

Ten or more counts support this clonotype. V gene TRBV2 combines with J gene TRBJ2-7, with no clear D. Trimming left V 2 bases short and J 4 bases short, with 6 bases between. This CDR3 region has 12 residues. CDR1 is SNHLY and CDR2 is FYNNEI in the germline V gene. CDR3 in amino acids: CASSEISYEQYF. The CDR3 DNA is TGTGCCAGCAGTGAAATCAGTTACGAGCAGTACTTC. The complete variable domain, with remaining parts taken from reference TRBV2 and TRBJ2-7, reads EPEVTQTPSHQVTQMGQEVILRCVPISNHLYFYWYRQILGQKVEFLVSFYNNEISEKSEIFDDQFSVERPDGSNFTLKIRSTKLEDSAMYFCASSEISYEQYFGPGTRLTVT.